The source of this TCR beta chain is a study of blood T cell repertoires in COVID-19. The length of the CDR3 is 15 residues. From germline, CDR1 is MDHEN and CDR2 SYDVKM. Trimming left V 3 bases short and J 4 bases short, with 13 bases between. Clones were read by immunoSEQ multiplex PCR, and TCRdb kept only the in-frame ones, dropping some. Of around 180,000 clones listed, over 65% are singletons. This clone showed up just once. The sample comprised peripheral blood. This chain joins TRBV28 and TRBJ1-5, with D unclear. The clonotype originates from a person aged 65 to 79 with COVID-19, enrolled during active disease. CDR3 in amino acids: CASSFLKEPNQPQHF. CDR3 DNA: TGTGCCAGCAGTTTTCTAAAAGAACCGAATCAGCCCCAGCATTTT.